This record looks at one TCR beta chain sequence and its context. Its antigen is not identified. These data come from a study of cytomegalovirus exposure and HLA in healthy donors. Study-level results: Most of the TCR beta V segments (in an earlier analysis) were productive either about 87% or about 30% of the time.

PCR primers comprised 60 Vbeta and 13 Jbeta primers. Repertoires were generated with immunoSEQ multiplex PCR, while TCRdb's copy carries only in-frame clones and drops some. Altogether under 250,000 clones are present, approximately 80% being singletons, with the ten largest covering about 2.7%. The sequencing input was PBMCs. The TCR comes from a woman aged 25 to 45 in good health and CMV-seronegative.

The CDR3 protein is CASSLLGQRGRETQYF. Here the CDR3 DNA reads TGTGCCAGCAGCTTGTTGGGACAAAGAGGGCGAGAGACCCAGTACTTC. This rearrangement joins TRBV7-9 to TRBJ2-5; D may be TRBD1 (6 bases). The CDR3 is made up of 16 amino acids. Looked up from germline, CDR1 is SEHNR and CDR2 is FQNEAQ (reference sequence). V lost 3 bases to trimming and J lost 4 bases, with 18 bases between them.